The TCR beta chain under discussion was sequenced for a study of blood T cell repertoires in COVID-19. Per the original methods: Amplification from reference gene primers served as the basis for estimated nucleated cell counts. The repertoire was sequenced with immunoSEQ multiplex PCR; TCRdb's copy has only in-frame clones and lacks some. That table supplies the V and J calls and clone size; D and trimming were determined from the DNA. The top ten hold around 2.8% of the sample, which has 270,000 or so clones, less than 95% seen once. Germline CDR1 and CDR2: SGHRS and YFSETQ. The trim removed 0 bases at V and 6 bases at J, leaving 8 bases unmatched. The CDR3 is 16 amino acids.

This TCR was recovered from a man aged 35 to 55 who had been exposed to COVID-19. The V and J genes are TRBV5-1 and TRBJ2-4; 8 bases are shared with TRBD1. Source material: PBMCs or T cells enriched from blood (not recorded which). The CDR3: CASSLGAQGARNIQYF. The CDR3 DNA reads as TGCGCCAGCAGCTTGGGGGCTCAGGGGGCCCGAAACATTCAGTACTTC.